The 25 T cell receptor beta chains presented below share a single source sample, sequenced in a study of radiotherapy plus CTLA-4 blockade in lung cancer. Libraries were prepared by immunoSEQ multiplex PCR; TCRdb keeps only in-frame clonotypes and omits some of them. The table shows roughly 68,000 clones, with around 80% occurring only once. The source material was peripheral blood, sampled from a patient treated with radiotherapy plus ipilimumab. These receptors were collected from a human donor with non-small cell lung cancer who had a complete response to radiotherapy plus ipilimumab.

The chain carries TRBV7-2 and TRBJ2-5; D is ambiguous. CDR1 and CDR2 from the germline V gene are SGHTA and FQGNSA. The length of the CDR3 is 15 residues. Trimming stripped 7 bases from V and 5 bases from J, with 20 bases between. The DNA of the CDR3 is TGTGCCAGCAACTTGGGGTCGGTGAGGCGGGAGACCCAGTACTTC. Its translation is CASNLGSVRRETQYF.

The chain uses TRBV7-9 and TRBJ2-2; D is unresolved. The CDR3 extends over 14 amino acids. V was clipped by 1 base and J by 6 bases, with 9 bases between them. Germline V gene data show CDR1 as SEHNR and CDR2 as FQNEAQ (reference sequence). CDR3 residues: CASSLDGVAGELFF. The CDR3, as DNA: TGTGCCAGCAGCTTAGATGGAGTAGCCGGGGAGCTGTTTTTT.

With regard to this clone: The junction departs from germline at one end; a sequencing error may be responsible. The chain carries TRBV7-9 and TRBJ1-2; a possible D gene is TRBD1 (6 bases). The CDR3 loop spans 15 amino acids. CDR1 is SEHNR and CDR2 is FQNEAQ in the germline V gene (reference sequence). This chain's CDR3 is CASSPWDTANYGYTF. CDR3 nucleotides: TGCGCCAGCAGCCCATGGGACACAGCTAACTATGGCTACACCTTC. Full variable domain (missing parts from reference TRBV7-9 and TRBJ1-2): DTGVSQNPRHKITKRGQNVTFRCDPISEHNRLYWYRQTLGQGPEFLTYFQNEAQLEKSRLLSDRFSAERPKGSFSTLEIQRTEQGDSAMYLCASSPWDTANYGYTFGSGTRLTVV.

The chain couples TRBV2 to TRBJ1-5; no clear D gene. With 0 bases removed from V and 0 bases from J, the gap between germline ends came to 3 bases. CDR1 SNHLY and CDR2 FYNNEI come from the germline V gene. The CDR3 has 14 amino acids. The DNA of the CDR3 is TGTGCCAGCAGTGAAGCGCTTAGCAATCAGCCCCAGCATTTT. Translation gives CASSEALSNQPQHF.

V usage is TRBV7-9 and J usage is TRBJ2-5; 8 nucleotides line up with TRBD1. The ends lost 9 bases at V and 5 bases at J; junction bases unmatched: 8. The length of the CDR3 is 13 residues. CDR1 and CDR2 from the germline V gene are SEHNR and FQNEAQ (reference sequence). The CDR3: CASSVRGRETQYF. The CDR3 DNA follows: TGTGCCAGTTCGGTCAGGGGGCGGGAGACCCAGTACTTC.

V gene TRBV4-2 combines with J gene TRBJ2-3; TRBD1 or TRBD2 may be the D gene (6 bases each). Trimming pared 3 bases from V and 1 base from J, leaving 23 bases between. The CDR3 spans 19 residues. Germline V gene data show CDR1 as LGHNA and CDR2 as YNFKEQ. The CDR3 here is CASSQGGSGAWFGTDTQYF. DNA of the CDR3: TGTGCCAGCAGCCAGGGGGGTTCGGGGGCGTGGTTCGGCACAGATACGCAGTATTTT.

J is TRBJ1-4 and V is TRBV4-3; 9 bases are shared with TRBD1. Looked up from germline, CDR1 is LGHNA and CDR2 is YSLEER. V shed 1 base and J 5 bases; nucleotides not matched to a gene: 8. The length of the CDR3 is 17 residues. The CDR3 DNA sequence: TGCGCCAGCAGCCAAGCGAAGGGGACAGGGCTAAATGAAAAACTGTTTTTT. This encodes CASSQAKGTGLNEKLFF.

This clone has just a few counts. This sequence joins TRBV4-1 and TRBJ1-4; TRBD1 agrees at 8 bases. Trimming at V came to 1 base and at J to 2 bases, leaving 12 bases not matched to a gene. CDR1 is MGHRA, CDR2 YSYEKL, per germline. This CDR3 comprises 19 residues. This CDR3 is CASSQGGFGQGWTNEKLFF. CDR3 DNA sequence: TGCGCCAGCAGCCAAGGGGGGTTTGGACAGGGATGGACTAATGAAAAACTGTTTTTT.

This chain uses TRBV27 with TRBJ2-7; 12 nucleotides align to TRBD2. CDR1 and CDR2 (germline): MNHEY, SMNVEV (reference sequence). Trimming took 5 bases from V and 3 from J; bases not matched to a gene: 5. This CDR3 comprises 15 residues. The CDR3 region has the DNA TGTGCCAGCAGTCTAACTAGCGGGGGGATCTACGAGCAGTACTTC. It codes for CASSLTSGGIYEQYF.

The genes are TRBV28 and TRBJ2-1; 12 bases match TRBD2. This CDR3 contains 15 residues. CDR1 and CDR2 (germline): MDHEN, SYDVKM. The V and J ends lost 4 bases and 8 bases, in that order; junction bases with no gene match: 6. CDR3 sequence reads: CASSSTSGSLDEQFF. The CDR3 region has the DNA TGTGCCAGCAGTTCGACTAGCGGGAGCTTGGATGAGCAGTTCTTC.

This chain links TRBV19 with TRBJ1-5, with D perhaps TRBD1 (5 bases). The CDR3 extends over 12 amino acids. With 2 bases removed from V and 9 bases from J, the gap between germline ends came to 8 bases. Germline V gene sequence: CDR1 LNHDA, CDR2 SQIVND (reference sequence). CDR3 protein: CASSIKGRPQHF. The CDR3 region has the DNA TGTGCCAGTAGTATAAAGGGGAGGCCCCAGCATTTT.

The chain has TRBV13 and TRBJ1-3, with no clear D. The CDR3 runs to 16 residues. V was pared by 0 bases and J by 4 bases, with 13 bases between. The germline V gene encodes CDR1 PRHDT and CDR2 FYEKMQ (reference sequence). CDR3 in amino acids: CASSLGWTESGNTIYF. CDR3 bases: TGTGCCAGCAGCTTAGGCTGGACGGAATCGGGAAACACCATATATTTT.

The CDR3 sequence is CAWSDKTGANEKLFF. CDR3 DNA sequence: TGTGCCTGGAGTGACAAGACAGGGGCTAATGAAAAACTGTTTTTT. The chain uses TRBV30 and TRBJ1-4, with 8 bases aligning to TRBD1. V trimming: 1 base; J trimming: 3 bases; junction bases outside the gene matches: 4. This CDR3 has 15 residues. Germline lookup yields CDR1 GTSNPN and CDR2 SVGIG (reference sequence).

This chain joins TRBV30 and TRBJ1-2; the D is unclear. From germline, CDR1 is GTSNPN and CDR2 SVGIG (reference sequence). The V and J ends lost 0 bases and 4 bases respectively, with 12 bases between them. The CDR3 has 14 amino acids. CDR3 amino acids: CAWSVGTSGYGYTF. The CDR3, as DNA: TGTGCCTGGAGTGTAGGCACCAGTGGCTATGGCTACACCTTC. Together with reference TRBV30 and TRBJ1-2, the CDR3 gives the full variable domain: SQTIHQWPATLVQPVGSPLSLECTVEGTSNPNLYWYRQAAGRGLQLLFYSVGIGQISSEVPQNLSASRPQDRQFILSSKKLLLSDSGFYLCAWSVGTSGYGYTFGSGTRLTVV.

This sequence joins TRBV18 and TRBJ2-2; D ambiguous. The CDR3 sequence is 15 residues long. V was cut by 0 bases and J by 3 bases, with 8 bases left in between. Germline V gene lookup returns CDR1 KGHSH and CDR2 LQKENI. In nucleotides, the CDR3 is TGTGCCAGCTCACCACCGAATGTTGACACCGGGGAGCTGTTTTTT. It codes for CASSPPNVDTGELFF.

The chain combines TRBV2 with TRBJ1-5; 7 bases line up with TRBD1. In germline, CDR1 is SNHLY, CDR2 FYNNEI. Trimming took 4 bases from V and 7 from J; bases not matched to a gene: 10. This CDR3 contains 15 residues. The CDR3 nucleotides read TGTGCCAGCAGTGCAGTAGGGGGCGAGGGACAGCCCCAGCATTTT. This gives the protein CASSAVGGEGQPQHF.

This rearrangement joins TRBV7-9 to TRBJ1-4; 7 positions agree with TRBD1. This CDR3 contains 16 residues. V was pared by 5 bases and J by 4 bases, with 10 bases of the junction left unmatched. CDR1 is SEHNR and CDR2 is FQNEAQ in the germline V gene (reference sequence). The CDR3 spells CASSPPRDSLNEKLFF. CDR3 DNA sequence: TGTGCCAGCAGCCCCCCCCGGGACAGCCTTAATGAAAAACTGTTTTTT.

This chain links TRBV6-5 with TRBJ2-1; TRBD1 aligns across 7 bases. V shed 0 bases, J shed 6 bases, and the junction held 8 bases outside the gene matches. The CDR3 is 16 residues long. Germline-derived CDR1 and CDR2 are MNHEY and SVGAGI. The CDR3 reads CASSYSTGAFGNEQFF. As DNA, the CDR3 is TGTGCCAGCAGTTACTCTACAGGGGCGTTTGGCAATGAGCAGTTCTTC.

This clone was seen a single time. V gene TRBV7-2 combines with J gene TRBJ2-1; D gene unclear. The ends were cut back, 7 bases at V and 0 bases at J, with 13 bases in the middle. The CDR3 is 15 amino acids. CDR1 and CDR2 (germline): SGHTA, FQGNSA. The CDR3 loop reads CASKPTLSSYNEQFF. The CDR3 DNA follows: TGTGCCAGCAAACCTACATTGAGCTCCTACAATGAGCAGTTCTTC.

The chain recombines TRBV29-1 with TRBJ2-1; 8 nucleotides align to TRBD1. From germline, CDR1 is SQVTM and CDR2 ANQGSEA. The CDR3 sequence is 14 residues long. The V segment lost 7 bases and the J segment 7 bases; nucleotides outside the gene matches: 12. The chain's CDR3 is CSANPDRVRNEQFF. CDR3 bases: TGCAGCGCTAACCCGGACAGGGTGAGAAATGAGCAGTTCTTC.

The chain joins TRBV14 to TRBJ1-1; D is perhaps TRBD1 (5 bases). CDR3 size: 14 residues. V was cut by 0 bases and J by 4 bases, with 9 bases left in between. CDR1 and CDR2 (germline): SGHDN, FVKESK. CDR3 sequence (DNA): TGTGCCAGCAGCCAAGAATCCAGGGTCACTGAAGCTTTCTTT. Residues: CASSQESRVTEAFF.

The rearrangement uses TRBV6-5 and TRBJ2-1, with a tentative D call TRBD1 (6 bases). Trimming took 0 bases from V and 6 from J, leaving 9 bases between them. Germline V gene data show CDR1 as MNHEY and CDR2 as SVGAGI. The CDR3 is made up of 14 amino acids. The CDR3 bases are TGTGCCAGCAGTTACTCCGACAGGCTCAATGAGCAGTTCTTC. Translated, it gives CASSYSDRLNEQFF.

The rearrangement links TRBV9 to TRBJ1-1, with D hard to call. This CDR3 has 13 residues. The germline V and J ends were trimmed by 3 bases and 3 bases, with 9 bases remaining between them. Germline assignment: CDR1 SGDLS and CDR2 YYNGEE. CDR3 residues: CASSAPGYTEAFF. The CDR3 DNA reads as TGTGCCAGCAGCGCCCCGGGGTACACTGAAGCTTTCTTT.

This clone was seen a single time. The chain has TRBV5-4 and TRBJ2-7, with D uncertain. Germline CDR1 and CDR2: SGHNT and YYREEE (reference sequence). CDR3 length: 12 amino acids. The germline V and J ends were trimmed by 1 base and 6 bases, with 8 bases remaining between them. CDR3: CASSLNGAEQYV. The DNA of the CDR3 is TGTGCCAGCAGCTTGAATGGCGCCGAGCAGTACGTC.

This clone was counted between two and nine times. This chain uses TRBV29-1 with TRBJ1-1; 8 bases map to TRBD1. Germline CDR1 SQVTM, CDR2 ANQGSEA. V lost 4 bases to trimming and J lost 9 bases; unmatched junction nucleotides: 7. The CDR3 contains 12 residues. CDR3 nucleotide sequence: TGCAGCGTTGCATTACGACAGGGGAAAGCTTTCTTT. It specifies CSVALRQGKAFF. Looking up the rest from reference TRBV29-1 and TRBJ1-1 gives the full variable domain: SAVISQKPSRDICQRGTSLTIQCQVDSQVTMMFWYRQQPGQSLTLIATANQGSEATYESGFVIDKFPISRPNLTFSTLTVSNMSPEDSSIYLCSVALRQGKAFFGQGTRLTVV.